The 21 T cell receptor beta chains below all came from one sample that was sequenced in a study of human T cells and chemical hapten exposure. TCRdb processed the RACE reads anew with MiXCR; each CDR3 protein has one entry. The repertoire holds 50,000 to 65,000 distinct CDR3 sequences, about 9% seen once, with 14% in the top ten. Specified time point: pre-sensitization, week 0. The treatment here: therapeutic diphenylcyclopropenone sensitization with weekly scalp DPC. The sample here was whole blood, taken in connection with sensitization to the hapten diphenylcyclopropenone (DPC). All receptors come from a woman aged 40-49 years with alopecia areata. Some clones in this sample may be carry-over from other donors' samples.

Only a few counts were recorded for this clonotype. The gene calls are TRBV6-2 or TRBV6-3 and TRBJ2-4; tentative D call: TRBD1 (6 bases). Germline CDR1 reads MNHEY; CDR2 reads SVGEGT. V shed 6 bases and J shed 2 bases, with 14 bases lying between them. The CDR3 is 15 amino acids. The CDR3 is CASRSTGKTKNIQYF. In DNA, the CDR3 is TGTGCCAGCAGATCTACAGGGAAAACCAAAAACATTCAGTACTTC.

This clonotype was counted ten times or more. The chain joins TRBV28 to TRBJ1-5; 9 bases fit TRBD1. This CDR3 is built from 15 residues. J lost 6 bases, V lost 5 bases, and 8 bases had no gene match. In germline, CDR1 is MDHEN, CDR2 SYDVKM. Here the CDR3 DNA reads TGTGCCAGCAGTGCTACCGGGACAGGGAGTCAGCCCCAGCATTTT. It is translated as CASSATGTGSQPQHF.

This clonotype was counted ten times or more. The rearrangement uses TRBV5-1 and TRBJ2-5; D remains ambiguous. The germline V and J ends were trimmed by 1 base and 5 bases, with 9 bases remaining between them. This CDR3 spans 13 amino acids. Germline V gene sequence: CDR1 SGHRS, CDR2 YFSETQ. This CDR3 is CASSLLDGETQYF. In nucleotides, the CDR3 is TGCGCCAGCAGCTTGTTGGACGGCGAGACCCAGTACTTC.

At least ten counts were recorded for this clonotype. The genes are TRBV5-8 and TRBJ2-4, with D unresolved. Germline V CDR1 and CDR2: SGHTS, YDEGEE. With 3 bases removed from V and 0 bases from J, the gap between germline ends came to 13 bases. CDR3 length: 16 residues. In DNA, the CDR3 is TGTGCCAGCAGCTCTACCGGTGAACTAGCCAAAAACATTCAGTACTTC. Translation: CASSSTGELAKNIQYF.

This clonotype was seen more than once but under ten times. This chain links TRBV20-1 with TRBJ2-3; TRBD2 aligns across 9 bases. Trimming at V came to 8 bases and at J to 6 bases, leaving 24 bases not matched to a gene. From germline, CDR1 is DFQATT and CDR2 SNEGSKA (reference sequence). The length of the CDR3 is 18 residues. CDR3 region: CSQKTRRSSGGTWDTQYF. CDR3 sequence (DNA): TGCAGTCAAAAGACGAGGCGGAGTAGCGGGGGTACATGGGATACGCAGTATTTT.

Many counts were recorded for this clonotype. The chain has TRBV7-2 and TRBJ2-4; maybe TRBD1 (5 bases). V gave up 2 bases and J gave up 1 base, with 6 bases separating them. Per the germline V gene, CDR1 is SGHTA and CDR2 is FQGNSA. The CDR3 is 14 amino acids. CDR3 residues: CASSLSGAKNIQYF. CDR3 nucleotide sequence: TGTGCCAGCAGCTTATCAGGGGCCAAAAACATTCAGTACTTC.

This clonotype was counted between two and nine times. J is TRBJ2-3 and V is TRBV7-2; 7 nucleotides match TRBD1. The germline gives CDR1 SGHTA, CDR2 FQGNSA. V was pared by 4 bases and J by 6 bases, with 10 bases of the junction left unmatched. The length of the CDR3 is 15 residues. The CDR3 DNA follows: TGTGCCAGCAGCTATCGACAGGGTTCGTGGGATACGCAGTATTTT. It yields the protein CASSYRQGSWDTQYF.

This clonotype was picked up many times. The rearrangement joins TRBV30 to TRBJ2-7, with D hard to call. Looked up from germline, CDR1 is GTSNPN and CDR2 is SVGIG (reference sequence). Trimming removed 1 base from V and 4 bases from J, with 8 bases in between. The CDR3 has 12 amino acids. CDR3 nucleotides: TGTGCCTGGAGTGCGGACCTGTACGAGCAGTACTTC. Translation gives CAWSADLYEQYF.

The table lists this clonotype with a count of one. The V call is TRBV4-1, the J call TRBJ1-4, with D perhaps TRBD1 (5 bases). Germline CDR1 and CDR2: MGHRA and YSYEKL. The CDR3 covers 15 residues. Between the trimmed V and J ends, which lost 4 bases and 3 bases, there was a span of 12 bases. The CDR3 nucleotides are TGCGCCAGCAGCCTTCTACAGGCTTCTAATGAAAAACTGTTTTTT. Protein sequence: CASSLLQASNEKLFF.

This clonotype has just a few counts. The V call is TRBV7-9, the J call TRBJ1-1; 8 positions match TRBD1. The CDR3 is 13 amino acids. V trimming: 4 bases; J trimming: 3 bases; junction bases outside the gene matches: 1. Germline-derived CDR1 and CDR2 are SEHNR and FQNEAQ (reference sequence). CDR3 coding DNA: TGTGCCAGCAGCTGGGGACAGGACACTGAAGCTTTCTTT. It specifies CASSWGQDTEAFF.

This clonotype showed up just a few times. The chain carries TRBV6-6 and TRBJ2-5; perhaps TRBD2 as D (6 bases). The V end was cut by 4 bases, the J end by 5 bases, with 14 bases between. The CDR3 spans 14 residues. CDR1 is MNHNY and CDR2 is SVGAGI in the germline V gene (reference sequence). The CDR3 is CASSLSRGGETQYF. DNA for the CDR3: TGTGCCAGCAGTTTGTCGCGGGGCGGGGAGACCCAGTACTTC.

The rearrangement joins TRBV7-2 to TRBJ1-2, with D unclear. This CDR3 region has 12 residues. CDR1 and CDR2 (germline): SGHTA, FQGNSA. V lost 0 bases and J 5 bases, leaving 4 bases between the germline ends. CDR3 nucleotide sequence: TGTGCCAGCAGCTTAGCGCGGTATGGCTACACCTTC. This gives the protein CASSLARYGYTF.

The chain links TRBV5-1 to TRBJ2-1, with TRBD2 matching 9 bases. Germline trimming cut 4 bases from V and 9 bases from J; bases unmatched to any gene: 8. The CDR3 is made up of 14 amino acids. The germline gives CDR1 SGHRS, CDR2 YFSETQ. CDR3 DNA sequence: TGCGCCAGCAGCCCCTCGGGACTAGCAACTGAGCAGTTCTTC. Its protein is CASSPSGLATEQFF.

This clonotype was counted only a few times. The CDR3 nucleotides are TGTGCCAGCAGTTCATTGACAGGGTTGAACACTGAAGCTTTCTTT. Its protein product is CASSSLTGLNTEAFF. The J gene is TRBJ1-1, the V gene TRBV12-3 or TRBV12-4; 7 positions agree with TRBD1. V lost 4 bases to trimming and J lost 0 bases; unmatched junction nucleotides: 5. This CDR3 region has 15 residues.

This clonotype was seen ten or more times. The V call is TRBV20-1, the J call TRBJ1-6; D remains unclear. The V end lost 6 bases, the J end lost 7 bases, and 16 bases lay between the germline ends. The CDR3 is 14 residues long. In germline, CDR1 is DFQATT, CDR2 SNEGSKA (reference sequence). The CDR3 region has the DNA TGCAGTGCCCCCGGCGCAGCCGACAATTCACCCCTCCACTTT. This codes for CSAPGAADNSPLHF.

The CDR3 DNA follows: TGTGCCAGCAGTTTCCAGGGGCCCACCACTGAAGCTTTCTTT. Residues: CASSFQGPTTEAFF. V usage is TRBV2 and J usage is TRBJ1-1; maybe TRBD1 (6 bases). Germline V gives CDR1 SNHLY, CDR2 FYNNEI. Trimming took off 5 bases at V and 4 bases at J, with 14 bases between the two ends. The CDR3 is 14 amino acids.

At least ten counts were recorded for this clonotype. The rearrangement uses TRBV3-1 and TRBJ2-3, with 9 bases identical to TRBD2. Germline CDR1 LGHDT, CDR2 YNNKEL (reference sequence). J lost 3 bases, V lost 4 bases, and 8 bases had no gene match. The CDR3 spans 16 residues. The CDR3 sequence is CASSPGLALITDTQYF. The CDR3 DNA sequence: TGTGCCAGCAGCCCCGGACTAGCGCTCATTACAGATACGCAGTATTTT.

The rearrangement uses TRBV10-3 and TRBJ2-1, with D possibly being TRBD2 (6 bases). The CDR3 is 11 residues long. The V gene lost 9 bases and the J gene lost 7 bases, with 10 bases spanning the gap. Germline V gene lookup returns CDR1 ENHRY and CDR2 SYGVKD. Here the CDR3 reads CAIRAGNEQFF. The CDR3 bases are TGTGCCATAAGGGCGGGGAATGAGCAGTTCTTC.

The sample holds many counts of this clonotype. This rearrangement joins TRBV4-1 to TRBJ1-4; 12 nucleotides agree with TRBD1. J lost 7 bases, V lost 0 bases, and 12 bases had no gene match. The CDR3 consists of 19 residues. The V gene's germline CDR1 is MGHRA and CDR2 YSYEKL. CDR3 residues: CASSQDKVSRDRGLEKLFF. The DNA for the CDR3 is TGCGCCAGCAGCCAAGATAAAGTTAGTCGGGACAGGGGGCTTGAAAAACTGTTTTTT.

This clonotype has a count of ten or more. V and J are TRBV30 and TRBJ2-7, with D perhaps matching TRBD1 (5 bases). V was cut by 5 bases and J by 4 bases, with 12 bases left in between. The germline CDR1 and CDR2 sequences are GTSNPN and SVGIG (reference sequence). The CDR3 runs 12 residues. This CDR3 reads CAWDSKQYEQYF. CDR3 sequence (DNA): TGTGCCTGGGACAGCAAGCAGTACGAGCAGTACTTC.

In this sample, this clonotype turned up many times. The V gene is TRBV7-9, the J gene TRBJ1-2, with a tentative D call TRBD1 (6 bases). V dropped 9 bases and J dropped 4 bases, with 15 bases sitting between them. The CDR3 is 13 residues long. Germline V gene sequence: CDR1 SEHNR, CDR2 FQNEAQ (reference sequence). CDR3 sequence: CASTNRVLYGYTF. CDR3 sequence (DNA): TGTGCCAGTACCAACAGGGTGCTCTATGGCTACACCTTC.